The present TCR beta chain was sequenced within a study of CXCR3-negative and CXCR3-positive naive CD8 T cells. Notes on the study in general: The study inferred TCR strength from TRB CDR3 properties and found comparable surface CD5 between naive subsets. A higher hydrophobicity marked the TRB CDR3s of CXCR3-positive naive cells versus CXCR3-negative naive cells. Fresh PBMCs served for most assays, and CXCR3 expression fell partially after cryopreservation. Memory cells differed in TRBV-TRBJ usage, but naive CXCR3-negative and CXCR3-positive cells had similar usage.

TRB cDNA was prepared as libraries by UMI-labeled 5' RACE. TCRdb reprocessed the 5' RACE reads, with one entry per CDR3 protein and no DNA. This sample's table reports roughly 80,000 distinct CDR3 sequences. The germline V gene encodes CDR1 SGHRS and CDR2 YFSETQ. This CDR3 region has 13 residues. As for this clonotype: No antigen is known for it.

Naive CD8+ T lymphocytes were specified as CD45RO-CCR7+CD27+CD95-. The specimen sequenced was naive CXCR3+ CD8+ T cells from blood. Specified subset: CD45RO-CCR7+CD27+CD95- naive CD8+ T cells expressing CXCR3 (TNR3+). The TCR comes from a human donor in good health. Some clones in this sample may be carry-over from other donors' samples. The chain carries TRBV5-1 and TRBJ1-2. The CDR3 sequence is CASSLGSWDGYTF.